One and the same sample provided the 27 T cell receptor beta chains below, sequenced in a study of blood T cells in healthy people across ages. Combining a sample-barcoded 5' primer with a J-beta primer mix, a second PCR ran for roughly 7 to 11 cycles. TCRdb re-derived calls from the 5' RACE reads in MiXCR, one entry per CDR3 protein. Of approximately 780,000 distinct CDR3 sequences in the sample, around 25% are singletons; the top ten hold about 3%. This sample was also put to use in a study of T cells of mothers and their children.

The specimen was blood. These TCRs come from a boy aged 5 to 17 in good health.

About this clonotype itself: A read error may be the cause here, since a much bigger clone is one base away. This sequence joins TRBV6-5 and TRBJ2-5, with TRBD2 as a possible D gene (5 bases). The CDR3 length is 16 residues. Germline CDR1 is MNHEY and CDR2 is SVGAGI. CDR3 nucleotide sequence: TGTGCCAGCGGTTACTCGAACAGCCTCGGTTACGGGGAGCAGTACTTC. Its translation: CASGYSNSLGYGEQYF.

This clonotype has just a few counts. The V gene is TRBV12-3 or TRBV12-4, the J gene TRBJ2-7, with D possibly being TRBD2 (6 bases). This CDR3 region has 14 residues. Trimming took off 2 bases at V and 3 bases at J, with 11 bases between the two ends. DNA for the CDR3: TGTGCCAGCAGTTTATGGGGGGTAAGCTACGAGCAGTACTTC. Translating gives CASSLWGVSYEQYF.

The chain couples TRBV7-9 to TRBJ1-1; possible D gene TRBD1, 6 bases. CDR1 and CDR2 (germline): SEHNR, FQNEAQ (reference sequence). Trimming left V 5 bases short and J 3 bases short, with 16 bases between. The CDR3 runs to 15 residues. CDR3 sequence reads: CASSERDTYYTEAFF. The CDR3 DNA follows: TGTGCCAGCAGCGAGCGGGACACCTATTACACTGAAGCTTTCTTT.

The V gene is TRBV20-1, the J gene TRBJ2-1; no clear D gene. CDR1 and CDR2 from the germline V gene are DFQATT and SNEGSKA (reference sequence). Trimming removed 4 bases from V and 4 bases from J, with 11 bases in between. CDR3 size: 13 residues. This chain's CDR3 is CSAKQDQYNEQFF. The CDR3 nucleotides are TGCAGTGCTAAGCAGGACCAATACAATGAGCAGTTCTTC.

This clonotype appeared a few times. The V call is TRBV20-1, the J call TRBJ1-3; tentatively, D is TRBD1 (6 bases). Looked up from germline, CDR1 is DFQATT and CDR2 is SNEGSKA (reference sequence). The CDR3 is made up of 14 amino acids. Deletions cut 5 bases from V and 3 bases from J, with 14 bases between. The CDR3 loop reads CSARGHSFGNTIYF. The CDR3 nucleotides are TGCAGTGCTCGGGGACACAGCTTTGGAAACACCATATATTTT.

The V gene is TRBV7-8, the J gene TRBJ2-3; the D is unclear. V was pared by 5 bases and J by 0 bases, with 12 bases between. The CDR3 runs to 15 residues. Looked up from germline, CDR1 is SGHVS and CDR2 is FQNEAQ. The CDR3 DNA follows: TGTGCCAGCAGCGCCCGGATAGGGAGCACAGATACGCAGTATTTT. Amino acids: CASSARIGSTDTQYF.

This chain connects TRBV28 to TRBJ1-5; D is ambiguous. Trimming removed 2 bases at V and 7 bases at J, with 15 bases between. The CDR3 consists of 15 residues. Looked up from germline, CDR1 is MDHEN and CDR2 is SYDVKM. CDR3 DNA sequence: TGTGCCAGCAGTTTAATCTGGGAGGGCGGCCAGCCCCAGCATTTT. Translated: CASSLIWEGGQPQHF.

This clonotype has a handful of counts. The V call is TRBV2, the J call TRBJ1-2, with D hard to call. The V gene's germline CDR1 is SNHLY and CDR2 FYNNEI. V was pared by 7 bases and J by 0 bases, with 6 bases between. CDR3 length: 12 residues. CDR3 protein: CASTMSNYGYTF. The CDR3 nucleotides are TGTGCCAGCACCATGTCTAACTATGGCTACACCTTC.

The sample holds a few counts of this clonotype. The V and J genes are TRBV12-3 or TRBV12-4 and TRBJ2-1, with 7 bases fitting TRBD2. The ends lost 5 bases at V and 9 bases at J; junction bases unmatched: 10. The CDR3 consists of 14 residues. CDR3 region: CASSPDGREGEQFF. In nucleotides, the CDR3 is TGTGCCAGCAGTCCCGACGGTAGGGAGGGTGAGCAGTTCTTC.

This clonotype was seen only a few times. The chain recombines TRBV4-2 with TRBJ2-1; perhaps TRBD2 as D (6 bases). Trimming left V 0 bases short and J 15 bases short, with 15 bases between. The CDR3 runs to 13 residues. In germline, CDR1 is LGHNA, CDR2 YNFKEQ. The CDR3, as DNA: TGTGCCAGCAGCCAAGATATAGGGCGGGGCGGGTTCTTC. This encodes CASSQDIGRGGFF.

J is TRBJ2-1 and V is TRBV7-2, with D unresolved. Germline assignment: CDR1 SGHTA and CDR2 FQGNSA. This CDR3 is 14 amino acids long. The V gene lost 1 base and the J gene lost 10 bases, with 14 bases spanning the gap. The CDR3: CASSLEVSGREQFF. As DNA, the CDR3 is TGTGCCAGCAGCTTAGAGGTCTCCGGTCGGGAGCAGTTCTTC.

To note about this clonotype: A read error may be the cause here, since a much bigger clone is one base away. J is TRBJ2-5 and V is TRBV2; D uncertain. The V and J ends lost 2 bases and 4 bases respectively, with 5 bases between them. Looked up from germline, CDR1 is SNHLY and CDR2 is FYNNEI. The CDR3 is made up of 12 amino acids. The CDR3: CASSESPETQYF. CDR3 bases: TGTGCCAGCAGTGAATCCCCAGAGACCCAGTACTTC.

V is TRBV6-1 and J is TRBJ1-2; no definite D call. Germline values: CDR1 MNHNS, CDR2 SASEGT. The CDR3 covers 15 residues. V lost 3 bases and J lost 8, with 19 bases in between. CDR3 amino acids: CASSDVAKIPYGYTF. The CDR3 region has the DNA TGTGCCAGCAGTGATGTCGCGAAAATCCCCTACGGCTACACCTTC.

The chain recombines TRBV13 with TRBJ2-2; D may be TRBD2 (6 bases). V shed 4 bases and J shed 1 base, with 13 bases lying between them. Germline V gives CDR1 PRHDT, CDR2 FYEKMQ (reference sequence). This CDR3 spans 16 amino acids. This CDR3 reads CASSSPAGGNTGELFF. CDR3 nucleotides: TGTGCCAGCAGCTCCCCGGCCGGGGGGAACACCGGGGAGCTGTTTTTT.

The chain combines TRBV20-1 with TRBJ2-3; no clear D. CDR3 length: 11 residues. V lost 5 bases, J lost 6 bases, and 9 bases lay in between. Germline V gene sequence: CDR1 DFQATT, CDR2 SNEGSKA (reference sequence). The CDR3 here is CSALTSDTQYF. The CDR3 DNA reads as TGCAGTGCTCTCACTTCGGATACGCAGTATTTT.

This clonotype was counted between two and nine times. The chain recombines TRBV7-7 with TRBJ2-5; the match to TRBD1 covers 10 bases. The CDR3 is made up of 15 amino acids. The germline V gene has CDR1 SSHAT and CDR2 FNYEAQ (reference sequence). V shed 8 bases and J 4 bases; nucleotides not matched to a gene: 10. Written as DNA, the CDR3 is TGTGCCAGCGGCGATCGACAGGGGGCTGGAGAGACCCAGTACTTC. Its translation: CASGDRQGAGETQYF.

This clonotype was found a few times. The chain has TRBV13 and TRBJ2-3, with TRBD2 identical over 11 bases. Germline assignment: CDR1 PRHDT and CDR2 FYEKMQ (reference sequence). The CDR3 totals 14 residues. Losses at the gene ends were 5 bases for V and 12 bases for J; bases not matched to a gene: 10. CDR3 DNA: TGTGCCAGCAGCCCGGGCGGGACTAGCGGAGAACAGTATTTT. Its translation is CASSPGGTSGEQYF.

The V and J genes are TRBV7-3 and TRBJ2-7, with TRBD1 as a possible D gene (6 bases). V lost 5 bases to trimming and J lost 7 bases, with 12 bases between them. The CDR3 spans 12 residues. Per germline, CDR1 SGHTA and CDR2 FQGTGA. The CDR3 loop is CASSEGDGEQYF. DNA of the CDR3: TGTGCCAGCAGCGAGGGGGATGGAGAGCAGTACTTC.

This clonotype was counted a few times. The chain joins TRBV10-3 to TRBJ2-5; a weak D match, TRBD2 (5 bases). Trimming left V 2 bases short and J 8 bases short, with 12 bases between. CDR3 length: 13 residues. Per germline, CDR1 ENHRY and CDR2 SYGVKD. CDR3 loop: CAISETTSDTQYF. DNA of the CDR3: TGTGCCATCAGTGAGACTACTAGTGATACCCAGTACTTC.

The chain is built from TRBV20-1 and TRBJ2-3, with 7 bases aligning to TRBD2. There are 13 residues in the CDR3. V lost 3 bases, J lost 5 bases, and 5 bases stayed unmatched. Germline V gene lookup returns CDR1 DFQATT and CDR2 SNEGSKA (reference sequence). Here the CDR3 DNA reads TGCAGTGCTAGTAAGCTAGCGGTAGATACGCAGTATTTT. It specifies CSASKLAVDTQYF.

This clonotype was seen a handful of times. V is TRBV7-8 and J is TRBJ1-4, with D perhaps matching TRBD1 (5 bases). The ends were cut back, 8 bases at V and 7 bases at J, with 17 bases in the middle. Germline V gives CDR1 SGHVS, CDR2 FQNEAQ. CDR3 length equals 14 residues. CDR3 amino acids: CASPYGGGGEKLFF. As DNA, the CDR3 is TGTGCCAGCCCTTATGGGGGTGGTGGTGAAAAACTGTTTTTT.

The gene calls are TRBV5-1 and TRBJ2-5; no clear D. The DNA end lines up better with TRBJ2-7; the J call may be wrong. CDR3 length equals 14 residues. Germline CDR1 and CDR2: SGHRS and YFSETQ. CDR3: CASSFAAGAYEQYF. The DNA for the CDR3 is TGCGCCAGCAGCTTTGCGGCTGGGGCCTACGAGCAGTACTTC.

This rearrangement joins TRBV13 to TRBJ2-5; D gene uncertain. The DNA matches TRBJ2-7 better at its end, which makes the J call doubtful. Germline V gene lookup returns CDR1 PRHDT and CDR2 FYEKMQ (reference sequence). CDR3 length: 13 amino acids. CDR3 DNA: TGTGCCAGCAGCCCCGGGTTCCCCTACGAGCAGTACTTC. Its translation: CASSPGFPYEQYF.

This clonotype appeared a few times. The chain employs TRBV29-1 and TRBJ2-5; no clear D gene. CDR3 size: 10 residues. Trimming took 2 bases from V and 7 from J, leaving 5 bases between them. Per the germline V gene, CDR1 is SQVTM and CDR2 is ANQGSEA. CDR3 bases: TGCAGCGTTGAATCGGGGACCCAGTACTTC. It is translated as CSVESGTQYF.

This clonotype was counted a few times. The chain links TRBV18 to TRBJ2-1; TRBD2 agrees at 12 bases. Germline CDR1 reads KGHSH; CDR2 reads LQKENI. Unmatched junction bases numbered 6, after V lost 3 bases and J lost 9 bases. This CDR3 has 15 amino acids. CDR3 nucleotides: TGTGCCAGCTCACCTCTAGCGGGGGGGCCTACTGAGCAGTTCTTC. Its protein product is CASSPLAGGPTEQFF.

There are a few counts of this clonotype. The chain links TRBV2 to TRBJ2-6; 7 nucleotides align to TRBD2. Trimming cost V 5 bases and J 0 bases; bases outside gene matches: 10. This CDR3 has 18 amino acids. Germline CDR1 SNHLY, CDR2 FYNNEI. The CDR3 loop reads CASSPRLAIGSGANVLTF. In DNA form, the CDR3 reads TGTGCCAGCAGTCCCAGACTAGCCATAGGCTCTGGGGCCAACGTCCTGACTTTC.

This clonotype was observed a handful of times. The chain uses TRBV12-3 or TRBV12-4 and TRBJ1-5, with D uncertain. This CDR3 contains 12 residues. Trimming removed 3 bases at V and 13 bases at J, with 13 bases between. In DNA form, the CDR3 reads TGTGCCAGCAGTTTTAGGGCAGGACCTCAGCATTTT. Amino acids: CASSFRAGPQHF.